Listed here is a single T cell receptor (beta chain). The antigen is not known. Produced via immunoSEQ multiplex PCR; TCRdb's table is partial and in-frame only. The sample lists under 30,000 clones, around 92% occurring once. Looked up from germline, CDR1 is MGHRA and CDR2 is YSYEKL. The CDR3 covers 15 residues. Losses at the gene ends were 3 bases for V and 6 bases for J; bases not matched to a gene: 5. The data were taken from a study of T cell responses to AZD1222 COVID-19 vaccine. Study-wide results and limits: Spike-specific TCR breadth and depth both grew after two AZD1222 doses. Targeting of unmutated variant regions was reportedly seen in nearly half of spike-specific TCRs.

The sample here was peripheral blood, taken 28 days after the second AZD1222 dose. This clonotype originated in an adult who received the AZD1222 COVID-19 vaccine. The chain has TRBV4-1 and TRBJ1-6; 7 bases agree with TRBD1. The CDR3 loop reads CASSHQGGFNSPLHF. The DNA for the CDR3 is TGCGCCAGCAGCCATCAGGGGGGTTTTAATTCACCCCTCCACTTT.